This T cell receptor beta chain was found in a study of control samples from healthy donors and cancer patients. Data came from immunoSEQ multiplex PCR; TCRdb stores just in-frame clones and leaves some out. Among just over 150,000 clones listed, around 90% were seen once. Germline CDR1 MDHEN, CDR2 SYDVKM. Trimming took 3 bases from V and 1 from J, leaving 6 bases between them. This CDR3 spans 13 amino acids. This receptor was identified in a man younger than 40 in good health. The V call is TRBV28, the J call TRBJ1-1, with no clear D. The sequenced sample consisted of blood. The CDR3 DNA is TGTGCCAGCAGTTTTGTAGGGAACACTGAAGCTTTCTTT. Its protein product is CASSFVGNTEAFF.